A selection of T cell receptor beta chains follows, all from one sample in a study of blood T cell repertoires in COVID-19. Sequenced by immunoSEQ multiplex PCR; TCRdb stores in-frame clones only, minus some. The sample holds a few hundred thousand clones; about 91% are singletons and the top ten take approximately 2.5%. The sequencing input was PBMCs or T cells enriched from blood (not recorded which). The receptors shown here come from a woman aged 40 to 50 with acute COVID-19. Each CDR3 is given with its conserved first and last residue. A D gene is named only where the DNA matches it firmly. Clone size is stated in some rows and not others, as once, few, many or a class when expanded.

D,size,V,J,length,DNA,CDR3
.,.,TRBV4-1,TRBJ1-5,17,TGCGCCAGCAGCCAAGATCAAGAACAGGGTATTGGCCAGCCCCAGCATTTT,CASSQDQEQGIGQPQHF
.,.,TRBV11-3,TRBJ1-4,13,TGTGCCAGCAGCTTCTACAGGGCCGAAAAACTGTTTTTT,CASSFYRAEKLFF
TRBD1,few,TRBV3-1/TRBV3-2,TRBJ1-1,15,TGTGCCAGCAGCCATGGGAACAGGGGACGCACTGAAGCTTTCTTT,CASSHGNRGRTEAFF
TRBD2,.,TRBV27,TRBJ2-3,17,TGTGCCAGCAGTTCTCCCGGACTAGCGGGTGGAACAGATACGCAGTATTTT,CASSSPGLAGGTDTQYF
TRBD2,.,TRBV9,TRBJ2-5,13,TGTGCCAGCAGCGTAGCGGGAGGGGAGACCCAGTACTTC,CASSVAGGETQYF
.,.,TRBV7-9,TRBJ2-2,15,TGTGCCAGCAGCTCACCCAGGGGTAACACCGGGGAGCTGTTTTTT,CASSSPRGNTGELFF
TRBD1,.,TRBV5-4,TRBJ1-4,13,TGTGCCAGCAGCTCCGGACAGGTCGGCGGACTGTTTTTT,CASSSGQVGGLFF
TRBD1,.,TRBV18,TRBJ1-1,13,TGTGCCAGCTCACCACGGGACAGGGATGGGACTTTCTTT,CASSPRDRDGTFF
.,.,TRBV25-1,TRBJ2-1,11,TGTGCCAGCAGTGAAAGGGGGGAGCAGTTCTTC,CASSERGEQFF
.,.,TRBV19,TRBJ1-6,15,TGTGCCAGTAGTATATTGGGCAGGGGAAATTCACCCCTCCACTTT,CASSILGRGNSPLHF
.,.,TRBV4-3,TRBJ1-1,14,TGCGCCAGCAGCCAAGACGTTTGGACAACGGTAACTTTCTTT,CASSQDVWTTVTFF